The 27 T cell receptor beta chains presented below share a single source sample, sequenced in a study of blood T cell repertoires in COVID-19. TCRdb's copy holds only in-frame clones and misses some; the assay was immunoSEQ multiplex PCR. The table shows 250,000 or so clones, with approximately 91% occurring only once. Sample: peripheral blood. The receptors here all came from a woman aged 40 to 49 who had recovered from COVID-19.

J is TRBJ2-3 and V is TRBV28, with 11 bases that match TRBD2. Per the germline V gene, CDR1 is MDHEN and CDR2 is SYDVKM. V lost 2 bases, J lost 3 bases, and 10 bases stayed unmatched. This CDR3 comprises 18 residues. CDR3 sequence: CASSLGASGRIFTDTQYF. The CDR3 coding sequence is TGTGCCAGCAGTTTAGGGGCTAGCGGGAGGATTTTTACAGATACGCAGTATTTT.

A remark on this clone: The sample carries other DNA sequences with the same CDR3. This rearrangement joins TRBV25-1 to TRBJ2-1; 15 bases align to TRBD2. CDR1 and CDR2 from the germline V gene are MGHDK and SYGVNS. Trimming at V came to 5 bases and at J to 7 bases, leaving 6 bases not matched to a gene. This CDR3 has 16 amino acids. The CDR3 nucleotides read TGTGCCAGCAGTTCACCGGGACTAGCGGGAGGTAATGAGCAGTTCTTC. Translation: CASSSPGLAGGNEQFF.

This chain links TRBV7-3 with TRBJ2-1; 8 bases match TRBD2. The V gene end was trimmed by 4 bases and the J gene end by 4 bases; junction bases not matched to a gene: 3. From germline, CDR1 is SGHTA and CDR2 FQGTGA. This CDR3 comprises 14 residues. The CDR3 sequence is CASSSGLGYNEQFF. DNA of the CDR3: TGTGCCAGCAGCTCGGGACTAGGGTACAATGAGCAGTTCTTC. Together with reference TRBV7-3 and TRBJ2-1, the CDR3 gives the full variable domain: GAGVSQTPSNKVTEKGKYVELRCDPISGHTALYWYRQSLGQGPEFLIYFQGTGAADDSGLPNDRFFAVRPEGSVSTLKIQRTERGDSAVYLCASSSGLGYNEQFFGPGTRLTVL.

V usage is TRBV2 and J usage is TRBJ2-7; 9 bases map to TRBD1. Germline CDR1 and CDR2: SNHLY and FYNNEI. V lost 6 bases, J lost 0 bases, and 9 bases stayed unmatched. The CDR3 is made up of 16 amino acids. The CDR3 spells CASREIQGASSYEQYF. CDR3 in DNA: TGTGCCAGCAGGGAAATACAGGGGGCGAGCTCCTACGAGCAGTACTTC.

The rearrangement joins TRBV2 to TRBJ2-7, with D tentatively TRBD2 (6 bases). The CDR3 covers 13 residues. Germline V gene sequence: CDR1 SNHLY, CDR2 FYNNEI. V shed 10 bases and J shed 0 bases, with 13 bases lying between them. Here the CDR3 DNA reads TGTGCCATAAAAACGGGACTCTCCTACGAGCAGTACTTC. Protein sequence: CAIKTGLSYEQYF.

This rearrangement joins TRBV10-2 to TRBJ2-7; 11 positions match TRBD2. Germline V gene data show CDR1 as WSHSY and CDR2 as SAAADI. CDR3 length equals 20 residues. The J segment lost 3 bases and the V segment lost 4 bases, leaving 20 bases of the junction unmatched. The chain's CDR3 is CASSGGHAGLAVPRDYEQYF. The CDR3 nucleotides are TGCGCCAGCAGTGGGGGGCATGCGGGACTAGCGGTCCCCCGCGACTACGAGCAGTACTTC.

In its sample, this clone was seen once. The chain couples TRBV11-3 to TRBJ2-5; 8 bases agree with TRBD2. The CDR3 covers 18 residues. Per the germline V gene, CDR1 is SGHNT and CDR2 is YENEEA. The J segment lost 1 base and the V segment lost 4 bases, leaving 14 bases of the junction unmatched. Here the CDR3 reads CASSSRGLVLPLQETQYF. The DNA for the CDR3 is TGTGCCAGCAGCTCGAGGGGACTAGTCCTTCCGCTCCAAGAGACCCAGTACTTC.

The rearrangement joins TRBV12-3 or TRBV12-4 to TRBJ2-7; 10 bases agree with TRBD2. Trimming cost V 6 bases and J 3 bases; bases outside gene matches: 2. CDR3 length: 13 residues. CDR3 region: CASRTSGDYEQYF. In DNA, the CDR3 is TGTGCCAGCAGAACTAGCGGGGACTACGAGCAGTACTTC.

The table lists this clone with a count of one. The chain combines TRBV3-1 (or the pseudogene TRBV3-2) with TRBJ1-2, with D maybe TRBD1 (6 bases). This CDR3 contains 15 residues. Germline V gene lookup returns CDR1 LGHDT and CDR2 YNNKEL (reference sequence). With 3 bases removed from V and 6 bases from J, the gap between germline ends came to 17 bases. The CDR3 here is CASSHNVGGLDGYTF. The CDR3 nucleotides read TGTGCCAGCAGCCACAACGTCGGGGGGCTCGATGGCTACACCTTC.

V gene TRBV10-1 combines with J gene TRBJ1-5; TRBD1 is a possible D gene (5 bases). Trimming pared 7 bases from V and 0 bases from J, leaving 16 bases between. The CDR3 has 16 residues. Germline values: CDR1 WNHNN, CDR2 SYGVQD (reference sequence). The CDR3 here is CASIRAGGDSNQPQHF. The CDR3, as DNA: TGCGCCAGCATTCGGGCCGGGGGAGATAGCAATCAGCCCCAGCATTTT.

V is TRBV7-8 and J is TRBJ2-1; TRBD1 aligns across 7 bases. V was pared by 2 bases and J by 7 bases, with 11 bases of the junction left unmatched. The CDR3 length is 16 residues. Germline V lookup: CDR1 SGHVS, CDR2 FQNEAQ. CDR3 sequence (DNA): TGTGCCAGCAGCTTATGGTGGGACAGAAGTTATAATGAGCAGTTCTTC. Protein sequence: CASSLWWDRSYNEQFF.

The chain recombines TRBV24-1 with TRBJ2-1, with 9 bases matching TRBD1. The germline gives CDR1 KGHDR, CDR2 SFDVKD. The CDR3 contains 15 residues. V trimming: 3 bases; J trimming: 7 bases; junction bases outside the gene matches: 6. CDR3 in DNA: TGTGCCACCAGTGATCGACAGGGGGGTATGAATGAGCAGTTCTTC. Translating it yields CATSDRQGGMNEQFF.

The chain joins TRBV27 to TRBJ2-3, with D possibly being TRBD1 (6 bases). The germline CDR1 and CDR2 sequences are MNHEY and SMNVEV (reference sequence). This CDR3 is built from 14 residues. V was pared by 5 bases and J by 4 bases, with 13 bases between. Written as DNA, the CDR3 is TGTGCCAGCAGTCCATACAGGGTACCAGATACGCAGTATTTT. Protein: CASSPYRVPDTQYF.

The CDR3 nucleotides read TGTGCCAGCAGTGAACCAACAGGGGGCGCCTACAATGAGCAGTTCTTC. It yields the protein CASSEPTGGAYNEQFF. V usage is TRBV6-1 and J usage is TRBJ2-1; 9 bases are shared with TRBD1. With 2 bases clipped from V and 2 bases from J, the junction kept 4 bases outside the gene matches. The length of the CDR3 is 16 residues. CDR1 and CDR2 from the germline V gene are MNHNS and SASEGT.

The CDR3: CAISATTGQFGTDTQYF. The CDR3 bases are TGTGCCATCAGCGCTACTACGGGACAGTTTGGCACAGATACGCAGTATTTT. The V call is TRBV10-3, the J call TRBJ2-3, with 7 bases lining up with TRBD1. The trim removed 6 bases at V and 1 base at J, leaving 13 bases unmatched. Germline values: CDR1 ENHRY, CDR2 SYGVKD. The CDR3 is 17 amino acids.

This rearrangement joins TRBV7-2 to TRBJ1-6, with a tentative D call TRBD1 (6 bases). The germline gives CDR1 SGHTA, CDR2 FQGNSA. Trimming took off 2 bases at V and 8 bases at J, with 13 bases between the two ends. The CDR3 loop spans 15 amino acids. As DNA, the CDR3 is TGTGCCAGCAGCTTATCATGGGGGCTTGATTCACCCCTCCACTTT. It codes for CASSLSWGLDSPLHF.

This chain uses TRBV6-5 with TRBJ1-1; TRBD1 might be the D (6 bases). In germline, CDR1 is MNHEY, CDR2 SVGAGI. CDR3 size: 15 residues. V was trimmed by 5 bases and J by 4 bases, leaving 17 bases between them. In DNA, the CDR3 is TGTGCCAGCAGTCCCACACAGGGCGGTGGCACTGAAGCTTTCTTT. The encoded protein is CASSPTQGGGTEAFF.

This chain links TRBV6-1 with TRBJ2-3; 11 bases fit TRBD2. Germline V gene data show CDR1 as MNHNS and CDR2 as SASEGT. Trimming at V came to 3 bases and at J to 5 bases, leaving 7 bases not matched to a gene. CDR3 length: 16 residues. The CDR3 region is CASSDTSGSPGDTQYF. The CDR3 region has the DNA TGTGCCAGCAGTGACACTAGCGGGAGTCCAGGAGATACGCAGTATTTT.

This sequence joins TRBV7-3 and TRBJ1-6, with 7 bases lining up with TRBD1. The CDR3 length is 17 residues. Germline CDR1 is SGHTA and CDR2 is FQGTGA. After removal of 5 bases from V and 0 bases from J, the junction contained 7 bases not matched to a gene. This CDR3 is CASSRRQGSSYNSPLHF. CDR3 nucleotide sequence: TGTGCCAGCAGCCGCCGACAGGGCAGCTCCTATAATTCACCCCTCCACTTT. The full variable domain, completed using reference TRBV7-3 and TRBJ1-6, is GAGVSQTPSNKVTEKGKYVELRCDPISGHTALYWYRQSLGQGPEFLIYFQGTGAADDSGLPNDRFFAVRPEGSVSTLKIQRTERGDSAVYLCASSRRQGSSYNSPLHFGNGTRLTVT.

The rearrangement uses TRBV30 and TRBJ2-7; 14 positions agree with TRBD2. J lost 0 bases, V lost 3 bases, and 10 bases had no gene match. From germline, CDR1 is GTSNPN and CDR2 SVGIG (reference sequence). This CDR3 contains 18 residues. The CDR3 region has the DNA TGTGCCTGGAGACCCCTCGGACTAGCGGGAGGATTCTCCTACGAGCAGTACTTC. Amino acids: CAWRPLGLAGGFSYEQYF.

This clone was counted once. This chain connects TRBV11-2 to TRBJ2-7; TRBD2 matches at 9 bases. This CDR3 has 18 residues. V was pared by 4 bases and J by 6 bases, with 19 bases of the junction left unmatched. The germline CDR1 and CDR2 sequences are SGHAT and FQNNGV. Here the CDR3 DNA reads TGTGCCAGCAGCTCGCCAGTCGCGCGGGAGGGCCCAGCCCTCGAGCAGTACTTC. Protein product: CASSSPVAREGPALEQYF.

The V and J genes are TRBV6-5 and TRBJ1-1; D gene unclear. V was clipped by 11 bases and J by 4 bases, with 17 bases between them. The CDR3 is made up of 13 amino acids. The germline V gene encodes CDR1 MNHEY and CDR2 SVGAGI. CDR3 sequence (DNA): TGTGCCGTTTGGCTGGGCTCTGGCACTGAAGCTTTCTTT. It yields the protein CAVWLGSGTEAFF.

This clone was recorded a few times. This chain joins TRBV4-1 and TRBJ1-1; 9 positions agree with TRBD1. This CDR3 contains 14 residues. The germline CDR1 and CDR2 sequences are MGHRA and YSYEKL. The V and J ends lost 3 bases and 2 bases, in that order; junction bases with no gene match: 1. CDR3 nucleotides: TGCGCCAGCAGCCAGGGACAGGGCAACACTGAAGCTTTCTTT. Amino acids: CASSQGQGNTEAFF.

The CDR3 protein is CASSQGLAGGYNEQFF. The CDR3 DNA sequence: TGTGCCAGCAGCCAGGGACTAGCGGGAGGGTACAATGAGCAGTTCTTC. This chain links TRBV14 with TRBJ2-1, with 16 bases fitting TRBD2. Trimming at V came to 3 bases and at J to 4 bases, leaving 0 bases not matched to a gene. The CDR3 is 16 amino acids. Germline values: CDR1 SGHDN, CDR2 FVKESK.

The chain is built from TRBV9 and TRBJ2-7, with D possibly being TRBD2 (6 bases). Trimming removed 0 bases from V and 3 bases from J, with 19 bases in between. The germline gives CDR1 SGDLS, CDR2 YYNGEE. The CDR3 is 17 amino acids. The CDR3 DNA reads TGTGCCAGCAGCGTAGGGAGGACAAACACGGAGGGCTACGAGCAGTACTTC. The encoded protein is CASSVGRTNTEGYEQYF.

The rearrangement links TRBV28 to TRBJ2-7; 10 positions match TRBD1. CDR1 is MDHEN, CDR2 SYDVKM, per germline. V gave up 6 bases and J gave up 3 bases; unmatched junction bases: 20. This CDR3 spans 19 amino acids. This chain's CDR3 is CASRLSPGDRGWGGYEQYF. The CDR3 nucleotides are TGTGCCAGCAGGCTTAGCCCCGGGGACAGGGGCTGGGGGGGCTACGAGCAGTACTTC. Full variable domain (rest looked up from reference TRBV28 and TRBJ2-7): DVKVTQSSRYLVKRTGEKVFLECVQDMDHENMFWYRQDPGLGLRLIYFSYDVKMKEKGDIPEGYSVSREKKERFSLILESASTNQTSMYLCASRLSPGDRGWGGYEQYFGPGTRLTVT.

The genes are TRBV9 and TRBJ2-7, with TRBD2 as a possible D gene (6 bases). CDR3 length: 14 residues. Trimming removed 2 bases from V and 6 bases from J, with 15 bases in between. Germline CDR1 SGDLS, CDR2 YYNGEE. CDR3 sequence reads: CASSVTGSTSEQYF. CDR3 DNA sequence: TGTGCCAGCAGCGTGACCGGGAGTACCAGCGAGCAGTACTTC. Drawing the rest from reference TRBV9 and TRBJ2-7, the complete variable domain is DSGVTQTPKHLITATGQRVTLRCSPRSGDLSVYWYQQSLDQGLQFLIQYYNGEERAKGNILERFSAQQFPDLHSELNLSSLELGDSALYFCASSVTGSTSEQYFGPGTRLTVT.